This section outlines one T cell receptor beta chain sequence together with its context. Its target is unknown. This sample is drawn from a study of Tregs in tolerant kidney transplant recipients. Findings of the study overall: Tolerant patients' donor-specific Tregs expanded beyond overall Tregs, suggesting antigen-driven growth. Few patients were studied, so findings need validation in larger groups. Nucleotide sequences could not be compared across some patients' samples due to primer changes.

Related graft donors supplied nonmyeloablative bone marrow transplants, and mixed chimerism was transient. CD4+CD25+CD127- Tregs, CD4+CD25- non-Tregs, CD4 and CD8 cells were sorted. Germline CDR1 and CDR2: SGHAT and FQNNGV. The germline V and J ends were trimmed by 1 base and 6 bases, with 19 bases remaining between them. The CDR3 length is 16 residues. TCRdb keeps only in-frame clones here, not all; method: immunoSEQ multiplex PCR. The repertoire holds roughly 86,000 clones, with more than 85% as singletons. The TCR was taken from a human patient who received a combined kidney and bone marrow transplant. The graft donor may be the source of some T cells. The chain combines TRBV11-2 with TRBJ2-7; perhaps TRBD2 as D (7 bases). Sequencing was performed on CD4+ T cells from blood (PBMCs), taken 12 months after the transplant. CDR3 residues: CASSLVYSGGLFEQYF. As DNA, the CDR3 is TGTGCCAGCAGCTTAGTTTATTCGGGGGGCCTTTTCGAGCAGTACTTC.